This T cell receptor beta chain was recorded in a study of CD8 T cells in ankylosing spondylitis. Points from the study as a whole: Seemingly characteristic of ankylosing spondylitis blood was a TCR beta motif consisting of eight highly homologous variants.

Of note for this clonotype: Antigen: not known.

For TCR beta, libraries came from quantitative 5'-RACE with molecular barcodes. TCRdb re-derived calls from the 5' RACE reads in MiXCR, one entry per CDR3 protein. This table holds approximately 350,000 distinct CDR3 sequences, 14% to 15% found once. In germline, CDR1 is SQVTM, CDR2 ANQGSEA. The CDR3 consists of 14 residues. Trimming stripped 0 bases from V and 1 base from J, with 9 bases between. The genes are TRBV29-1 and TRBJ1-1; D is unclear. Sequencing used blood, either unsorted or a sorted T cell fraction (not recorded which). This TCR derives from a male donor with ankylosing spondylitis or in good health (not recorded which). In DNA form, the CDR3 reads TGCAGCGTTGAAGAGGGTTCATCGAACACTGAAGCTTTCTTT. This sequence encodes CSVEEGSSNTEAFF.